The clone carrying this T cell receptor (beta chain) has a count of ten or more. Its antigen is unknown. This record belongs to a study of T cells in Graves' hyperthyroidism and ophthalmopathy. TCR beta CDR3 sequences were amplified from RNA transcripts. With the HTBI primer set, the TCR CDR3 went through a first round of RT-PCR. TCRdb called the multiplex PCR reads again in MiXCR, with one record for every CDR3 protein. Counted here are about 420,000 distinct CDR3 sequences, approximately 15% occurring once; the ten biggest clones make up over 7.5%. Trimming pared 4 bases from V and 2 bases from J, leaving 7 bases between. The CDR3 is 12 residues long. CDR1 and CDR2 from the germline V gene are SGHRS and YFSETQ. General observations from the study: Before onset, by a median of approximately 6.8 months, the model predicted ophthalmopathy. Most clonotypes expanded in thyroid above 0.001 were likewise present in blood.

Stable disease denoted Graves' hyperthyroidism without ophthalmopathy progression within 18 months. The sequencing sample was made of blood. The chain couples TRBV5-1 to TRBJ2-7; D unclear. This sequence was found in a woman aged 18-35 years with Graves' hyperthyroidism. The CDR3: CASSDEAYEQYF. The CDR3 DNA sequence: TGCGCCAGCAGCGACGAGGCCTACGAGCAGTACTTC.